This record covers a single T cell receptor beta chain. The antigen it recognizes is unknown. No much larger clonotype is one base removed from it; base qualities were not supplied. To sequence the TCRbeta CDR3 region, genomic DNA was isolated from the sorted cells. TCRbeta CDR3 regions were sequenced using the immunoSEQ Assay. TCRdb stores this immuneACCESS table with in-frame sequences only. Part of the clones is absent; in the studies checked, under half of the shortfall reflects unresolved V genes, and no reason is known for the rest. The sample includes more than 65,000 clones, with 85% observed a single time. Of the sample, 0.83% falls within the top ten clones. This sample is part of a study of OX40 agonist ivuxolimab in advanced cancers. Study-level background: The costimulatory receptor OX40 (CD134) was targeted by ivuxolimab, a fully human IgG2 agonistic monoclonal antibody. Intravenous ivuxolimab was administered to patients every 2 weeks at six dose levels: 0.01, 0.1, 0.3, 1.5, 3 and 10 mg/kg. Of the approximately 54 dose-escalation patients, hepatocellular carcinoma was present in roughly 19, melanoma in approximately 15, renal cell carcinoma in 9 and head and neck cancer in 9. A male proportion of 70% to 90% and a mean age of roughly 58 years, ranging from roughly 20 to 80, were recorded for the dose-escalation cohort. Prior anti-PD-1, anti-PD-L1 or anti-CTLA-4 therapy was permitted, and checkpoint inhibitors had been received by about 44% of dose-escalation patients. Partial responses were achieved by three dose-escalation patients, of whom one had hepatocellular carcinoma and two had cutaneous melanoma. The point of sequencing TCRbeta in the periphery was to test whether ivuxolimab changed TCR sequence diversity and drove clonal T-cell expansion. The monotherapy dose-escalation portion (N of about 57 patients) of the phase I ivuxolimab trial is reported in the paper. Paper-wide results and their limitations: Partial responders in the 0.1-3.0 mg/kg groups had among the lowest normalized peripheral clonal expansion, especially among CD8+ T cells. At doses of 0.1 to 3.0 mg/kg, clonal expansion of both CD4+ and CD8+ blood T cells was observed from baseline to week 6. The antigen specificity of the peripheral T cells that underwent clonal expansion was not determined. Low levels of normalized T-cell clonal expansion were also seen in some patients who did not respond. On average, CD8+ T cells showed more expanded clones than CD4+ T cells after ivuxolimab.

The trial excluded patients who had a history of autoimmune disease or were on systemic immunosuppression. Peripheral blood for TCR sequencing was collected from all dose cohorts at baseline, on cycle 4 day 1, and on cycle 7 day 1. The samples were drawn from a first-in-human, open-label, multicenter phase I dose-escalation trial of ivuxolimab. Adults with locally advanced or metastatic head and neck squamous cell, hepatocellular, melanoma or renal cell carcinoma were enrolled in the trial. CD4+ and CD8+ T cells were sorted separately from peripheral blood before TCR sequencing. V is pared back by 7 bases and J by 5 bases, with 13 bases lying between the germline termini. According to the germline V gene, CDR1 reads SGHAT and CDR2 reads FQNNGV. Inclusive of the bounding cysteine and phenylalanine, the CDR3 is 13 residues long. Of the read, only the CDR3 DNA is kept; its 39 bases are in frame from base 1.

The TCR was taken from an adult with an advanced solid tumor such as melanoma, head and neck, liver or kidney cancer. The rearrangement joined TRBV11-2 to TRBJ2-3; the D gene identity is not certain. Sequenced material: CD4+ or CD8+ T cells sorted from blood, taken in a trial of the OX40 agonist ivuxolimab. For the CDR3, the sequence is CASTDPLRDTQYF. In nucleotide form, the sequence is TGTGCCAGCACCGATCCCCTAAGAGATACGCAGTATTTT.